Below are 14 T cell receptor beta chains sequenced from a single sample in a study of cytomegalovirus exposure and HLA in healthy donors. Both 60 Vbeta primers and 13 Jbeta primers went into the PCR. TCRdb keeps only in-frame clones here, not all; method: immunoSEQ multiplex PCR. Found here are approximately 280,000 clones, more than 80% of them singletons; the top ten hold around 3.7%. Material for sequencing was PBMCs. All receptors derive from a man aged 40-55 years in good health and CMV-seropositive.

The gene calls are TRBV7-9 and TRBJ2-5; D gene unclear. This CDR3 contains 15 residues. The germline CDR1 and CDR2 sequences are SEHNR and FQNEAQ (reference sequence). Trimming removed 2 bases from V and 5 bases from J, with 15 bases in between. The CDR3 DNA reads as TGTGCCAGCAGCTTACTATCGGTACCCGGGGAGACCCAGTACTTC. Protein sequence: CASSLLSVPGETQYF.

J is TRBJ2-5 and V is TRBV6-6; a possible D gene is TRBD2 (5 bases). This CDR3 is 14 amino acids long. Germline lookup yields CDR1 MNHNY and CDR2 SVGAGI (reference sequence). Trimming removed 7 bases at V and 5 bases at J, with 17 bases between. CDR3 DNA: TGTGCCAGCACCTTACTTGGGGAGTTCGAGACCCAGTACTTC. This translates into CASTLLGEFETQYF.

This chain joins TRBV30 and TRBJ2-1; perhaps TRBD1 as D (6 bases). CDR3 length equals 14 residues. Germline CDR1 GTSNPN, CDR2 SVGIG (reference sequence). V gave up 5 bases and J gave up 7 bases, with 18 bases separating them. The CDR3 nucleotides are TGTGCCTGGTGCCCAGGGGCCGGGTTAAATGAGCAGTTCTTC. This translates into CAWCPGAGLNEQFF. Drawing the rest from reference TRBV30 and TRBJ2-1, the complete variable domain is SQTIHQWPATLVQPVGSPLSLECTVEGTSNPNLYWYRQAAGRGLQLLFYSVGIGQISSEVPQNLSASRPQDRQFILSSKKLLLSDSGFYLCAWCPGAGLNEQFFGPGTRLTVL.

This rearrangement joins TRBV21-1 to TRBJ2-7; no check of the table's D call, TRBD2, against the DNA was made. TRBV21-1 is termed a pseudogene. The CDR3 loop spans 18 amino acids. The CDR3 is CASSKTGRASGRSYEQYF. The CDR3 nucleotides read TGTGCCAGCAGCAAAACTGGGAGGGCTAGCGGCAGATCTTACGAGCAGTACTTC.

The chain is built from TRBV11-1 and TRBJ2-5, with a weak D call TRBD2 (6 bases). The CDR3 has 16 residues. The germline V and J ends were trimmed by 4 bases and 0 bases, with 15 bases remaining between them. The germline V gene encodes CDR1 SGHAT and CDR2 FQDESV (reference sequence). The CDR3 nucleotides read TGTGCCAGCAGCTCAATTTGGACTACCTACCAAGAGACCCAGTACTTC. Amino acid sequence: CASSSIWTTYQETQYF.

This chain connects TRBV6-1 to TRBJ1-2; TRBD1 is a possible D gene (6 bases). The V gene's germline CDR1 is MNHNS and CDR2 SASEGT. Trimming cost V 2 bases and J 0 bases, with 16 bases left between them. The CDR3 runs to 17 residues. The CDR3 spells CASSERSVGAANYGYTF. Written as DNA, the CDR3 is TGTGCCAGCAGTGAACGATCCGTGGGGGCAGCTAACTATGGCTACACCTTC.

The CDR3 nucleotides read TGTGCCAGCAGTTTCTCCCCGCGACAGGCACAGGGCGAGCAGTACTTC. Its translation is CASSFSPRQAQGEQYF. V usage is TRBV27 and J usage is TRBJ2-7; possibly TRBD1 for D (6 bases). V lost 3 bases to trimming and J lost 6 bases, with 21 bases between them. This CDR3 region has 16 residues. Germline-derived CDR1 and CDR2 are MNHEY and SMNVEV (reference sequence).

On this clone itself: One end of the junction is discordant with germline, which a read error may explain. The chain carries TRBV7-9 and TRBJ1-2; a possible D gene is TRBD1 (5 bases). Germline values: CDR1 SEHNR, CDR2 FQNEAQ (reference sequence). CDR3 length equals 16 residues. The CDR3 spells CSSSFPFQGGNYGYTF. DNA for the CDR3: TGTTCCAGCAGCTTCCCCTTCCAGGGAGGGAACTATGGCTACACCTTC.

The chain has TRBV5-8 and TRBJ2-7, with a possible D match to TRBD1 (6 bases). V was clipped by 4 bases and J by 1 base, with 18 bases between them. CDR1 is SGHTS, CDR2 YDEGEE, per germline. The CDR3 sequence is 16 residues long. CDR3 coding DNA: TGTGCCAGCAGCGGAGTCAGGGGCCTCAGTTCCTACGAGCAGTACTTC. Its translation is CASSGVRGLSSYEQYF.

This chain connects TRBV7-6 to TRBJ2-5; the match to TRBD1 covers 8 bases. With 6 bases clipped from V and 2 bases from J, the junction kept 20 bases outside the gene matches. This CDR3 is built from 19 residues. Germline V CDR1 and CDR2: SGHVS, FNYEAQ. DNA of the CDR3: TGTGCCAGCAGTTACCCCGGGACAGGCAACGCCCAAATTCAAGAGACCCAGTACTTC. Translating it yields CASSYPGTGNAQIQETQYF.

CDR3 nucleotide sequence: TGTGCCAGCAGTTCCGTTAGCGGGTCCGTATTCGAGCAGTACTTC. Translation: CASSSVSGSVFEQYF. The chain carries TRBV6-6 and TRBJ2-7, with 7 positions matching TRBD2. Germline lookup yields CDR1 MNHNY and CDR2 SVGAGI (reference sequence). CDR3 length: 15 amino acids. V shed 4 bases and J 6 bases; nucleotides not matched to a gene: 12.

The chain combines TRBV7-2 with TRBJ2-7; D might be TRBD1 (5 bases). The CDR3 extends over 14 amino acids. Germline V gene lookup returns CDR1 SGHTA and CDR2 FQGNSA. Between the trimmed V and J ends, which lost 5 bases and 3 bases, there was a span of 14 bases. The DNA of the CDR3 is TGTGCCAGCAGCGCAGGGTGGCTGGTCTACGAGCAGTACTTC. Protein sequence: CASSAGWLVYEQYF. The entire variable domain, with the rest obtained from reference TRBV7-2 and TRBJ2-7, is as follows: GAGVSQSPSNKVTEKGKDVELRCDPISGHTALYWYRQSLGQGLEFLIYFQGNSAPDKSGLPSDRFSAERTGGSVSTLTIQRTQQEDSAVYLCASSAGWLVYEQYFGPGTRLTVT.

The chain carries TRBV7-3 and TRBJ2-5; 10 bases match TRBD1. The CDR3 is 17 amino acids. CDR1 is SGHTA, CDR2 FQGTGA, per germline. The junction had 13 bases not matched to a gene; V was cut back by 5 bases and J by 4 bases. The CDR3 loop is CASSPTKRTGGPETQYF. For the CDR3, the DNA is TGTGCCAGCAGCCCAACGAAACGGACAGGGGGACCAGAGACCCAGTACTTC.

The CDR3 DNA is TGCGCCAGCAGCGTGGACAACCTTAACTATGGCTACACCTTC. As protein: CASSVDNLNYGYTF. The chain links TRBV5-1 to TRBJ1-2, with TRBD1 as a possible D gene (5 bases). This CDR3 has 14 residues. The V end was cut by 4 bases, the J end by 1 base, with 11 bases between. Germline CDR1 and CDR2: SGHRS and YFSETQ.